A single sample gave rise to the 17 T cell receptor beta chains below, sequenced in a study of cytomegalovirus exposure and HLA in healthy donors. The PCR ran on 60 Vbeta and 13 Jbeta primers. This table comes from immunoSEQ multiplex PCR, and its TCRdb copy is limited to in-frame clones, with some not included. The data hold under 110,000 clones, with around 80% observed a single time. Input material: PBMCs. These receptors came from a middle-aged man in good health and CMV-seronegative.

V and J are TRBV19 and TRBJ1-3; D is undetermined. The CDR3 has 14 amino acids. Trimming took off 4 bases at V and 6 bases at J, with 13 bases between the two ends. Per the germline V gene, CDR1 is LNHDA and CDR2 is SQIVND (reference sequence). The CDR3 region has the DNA TGTGCCAGTAGTACACCGGGTCTCGTAAACACCATATATTTT. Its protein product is CASSTPGLVNTIYF.

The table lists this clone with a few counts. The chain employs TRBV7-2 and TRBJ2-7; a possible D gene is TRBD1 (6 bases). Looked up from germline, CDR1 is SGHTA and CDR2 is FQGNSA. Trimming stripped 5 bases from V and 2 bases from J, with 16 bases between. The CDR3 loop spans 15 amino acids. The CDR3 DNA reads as TGTGCCAGCAGCGCGGGTTCCAGGGGCACCTACGAGCAGTACTTC. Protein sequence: CASSAGSRGTYEQYF.

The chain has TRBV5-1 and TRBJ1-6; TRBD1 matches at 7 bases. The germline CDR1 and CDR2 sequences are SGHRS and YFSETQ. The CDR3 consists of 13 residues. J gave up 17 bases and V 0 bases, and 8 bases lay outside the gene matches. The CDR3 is CASSLDSQGVVHF. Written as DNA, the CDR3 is TGCGCCAGCAGCTTGGACTCGCAGGGGGTCGTCCACTTT.

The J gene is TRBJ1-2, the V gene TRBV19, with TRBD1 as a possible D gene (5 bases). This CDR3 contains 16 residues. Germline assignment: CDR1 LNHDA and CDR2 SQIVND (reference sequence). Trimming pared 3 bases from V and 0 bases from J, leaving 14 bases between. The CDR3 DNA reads TGTGCCAGTAGTATGAGGAGGGGCAGCTCTAACTATGGCTACACCTTC. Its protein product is CASSMRRGSSNYGYTF.

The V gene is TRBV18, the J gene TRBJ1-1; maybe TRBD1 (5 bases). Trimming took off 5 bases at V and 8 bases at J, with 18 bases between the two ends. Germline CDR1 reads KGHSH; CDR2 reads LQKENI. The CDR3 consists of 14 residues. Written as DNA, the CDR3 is TGTGCCAGCTCATCCAGGGTGGCCACAGAAGAAGCTTTCTTT. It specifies CASSSRVATEEAFF.

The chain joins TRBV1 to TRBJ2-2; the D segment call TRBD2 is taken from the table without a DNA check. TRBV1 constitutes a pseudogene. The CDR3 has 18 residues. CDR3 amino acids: CTSSQGLEAFANTGELFF. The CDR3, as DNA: TGCACCAGCAGCCAAGGACTAGAGGCGTTCGCGAACACCGGGGAGCTGTTTTTT.

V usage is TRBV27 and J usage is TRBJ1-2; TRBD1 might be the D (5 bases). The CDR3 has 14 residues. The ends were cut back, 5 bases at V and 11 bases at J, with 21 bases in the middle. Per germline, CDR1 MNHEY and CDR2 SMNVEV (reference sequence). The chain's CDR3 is CASSTAGRVAAYTF. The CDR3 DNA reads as TGTGCCAGCAGTACAGCCGGCAGGGTAGCGGCTTACACCTTC.

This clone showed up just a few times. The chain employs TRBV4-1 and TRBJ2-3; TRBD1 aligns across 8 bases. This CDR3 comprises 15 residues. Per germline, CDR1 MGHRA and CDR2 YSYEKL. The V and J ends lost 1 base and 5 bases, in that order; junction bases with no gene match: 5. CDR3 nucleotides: TGCGCCAGCAGCCAAGTGTCAGGGGGCCTAGATACGCAGTATTTT. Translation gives CASSQVSGGLDTQYF.

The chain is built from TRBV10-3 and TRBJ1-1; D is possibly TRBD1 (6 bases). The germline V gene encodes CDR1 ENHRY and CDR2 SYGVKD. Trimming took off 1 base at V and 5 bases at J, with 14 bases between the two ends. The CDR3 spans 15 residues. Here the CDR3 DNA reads TGTGCCATCAGTGAGTTGTCAGGGGATAGGACTGAAGCTTTCTTT. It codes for CAISELSGDRTEAFF.

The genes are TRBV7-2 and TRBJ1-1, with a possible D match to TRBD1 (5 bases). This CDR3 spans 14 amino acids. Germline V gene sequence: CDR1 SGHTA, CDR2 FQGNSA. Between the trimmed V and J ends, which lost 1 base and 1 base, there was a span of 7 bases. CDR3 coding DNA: TGTGCCAGCAGCTTAGACAGGTGGAACACTGAAGCTTTCTTT. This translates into CASSLDRWNTEAFF.

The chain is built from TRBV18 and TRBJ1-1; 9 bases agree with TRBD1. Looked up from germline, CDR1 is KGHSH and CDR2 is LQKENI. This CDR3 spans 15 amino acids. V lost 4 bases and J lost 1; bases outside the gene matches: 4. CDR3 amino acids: CASSLSGQGNTEAFF. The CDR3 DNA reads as TGTGCCAGCTCACTCTCGGGACAGGGGAACACTGAAGCTTTCTTT.

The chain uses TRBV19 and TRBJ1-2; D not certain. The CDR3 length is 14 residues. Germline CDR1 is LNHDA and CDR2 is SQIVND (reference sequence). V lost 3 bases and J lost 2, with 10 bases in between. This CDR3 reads CASSISTVNYGYTF. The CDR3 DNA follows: TGTGCCAGTAGTATCTCTACGGTGAACTATGGCTACACCTTC.

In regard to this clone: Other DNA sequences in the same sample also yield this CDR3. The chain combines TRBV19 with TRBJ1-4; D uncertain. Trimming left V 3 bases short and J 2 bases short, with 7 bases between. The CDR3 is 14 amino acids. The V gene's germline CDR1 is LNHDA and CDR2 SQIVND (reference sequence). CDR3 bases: TGTGCCAGTAGTATCGGTACGACTAATGAAAAACTGTTTTTT. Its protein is CASSIGTTNEKLFF.

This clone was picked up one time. The CDR3 nucleotides are TGTGCCAGCTCATTGTGGACTAGCGGGGCACAAGAGACCCAGTACTTC. Translated: CASSLWTSGAQETQYF. The rearrangement joins TRBV18 to TRBJ2-5; 12 bases match TRBD2. Germline V gene data show CDR1 as KGHSH and CDR2 as LQKENI. CDR3 length: 16 residues. Trimming cost V 5 bases and J 2 bases; bases outside gene matches: 6.

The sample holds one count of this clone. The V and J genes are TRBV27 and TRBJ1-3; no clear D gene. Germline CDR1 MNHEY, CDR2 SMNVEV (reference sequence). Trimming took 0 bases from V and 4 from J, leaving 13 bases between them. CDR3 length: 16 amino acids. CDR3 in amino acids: CASSLSAPWSGNTIYF. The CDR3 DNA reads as TGTGCCAGCAGTTTATCAGCCCCCTGGTCCGGAAACACCATATATTTT.

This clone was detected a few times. The CDR3 DNA reads TGCGCCAGCAGGTCCGGGACAGGGGGCACCGGGGAGCTGTTTTTT. Protein sequence: CASRSGTGGTGELFF. The chain uses TRBV5-1 and TRBJ2-2; 11 positions match TRBD1. Germline V gene sequence: CDR1 SGHRS, CDR2 YFSETQ. The CDR3 is 15 amino acids. After removal of 5 bases from V and 4 bases from J, the junction contained 4 bases not matched to a gene.

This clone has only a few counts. The CDR3 sequence is CASRSSGINHEQYF. In DNA form, the CDR3 reads TGTGCCAGCAGGTCTTCGGGGATCAACCACGAGCAGTACTTC. J is TRBJ2-7 and V is TRBV6-5, with D possibly being TRBD2 (5 bases). Germline V gene lookup returns CDR1 MNHEY and CDR2 SVGAGI. The length of the CDR3 is 14 residues. V was cut by 6 bases and J by 5 bases, with 17 bases left in between.